This T cell receptor beta chain emerged from a study of T-cell memory formation after mild COVID-19. Study overall: Clustering of TCRs was largely donor specific. Findings and limits, study-wide: While clones contracting from day 15 to 85 were balanced between CD4 and CD8, later expanders leaned CD4+. Clonal second-wave expansions that peaked on day 37 had unconfirmed SARS-CoV-2 specificity.

TCRdb independently ran MiXCR on the 5' RACE reads; one entry per CDR3 protein. The sample has under 550,000 distinct CDR3 sequences; about a sixth are singletons. Comment on this clonotype: Its target is not known.

The CDR3 length is 15 residues. CDR1 is LNHDA, CDR2 SQIVND, per germline (reference sequence). The V gene lost 6 bases and the J gene lost 7 bases, with 19 bases spanning the gap. The chain employs TRBV19 and TRBJ2-4; maybe TRBD2 (5 bases). This clonotype was obtained from a man aged 18 to 30 who had mild COVID-19 (a few samples of this study predate the infection). Cell type and time point are not known. The specimen sequenced was PBMCs or a T cell subset sorted from them (not recorded which). CDR3 protein: CASRGLDRAVNIQYF. CDR3 DNA sequence: TGTGCCAGTAGAGGACTGGATAGGGCCGTTAACATTCAGTACTTC. Based on the CDR3 plus reference TRBV19 and TRBJ2-4, the full variable domain is DGGITQSPKYLFRKEGQNVTLSCEQNLNHDAMYWYRQDPGQGLRLIYYSQIVNDFQKGDIAEGYSVSREKKESFPLTVTSAQKNPTAFYLCASRGLDRAVNIQYFGAGTRLSVL.